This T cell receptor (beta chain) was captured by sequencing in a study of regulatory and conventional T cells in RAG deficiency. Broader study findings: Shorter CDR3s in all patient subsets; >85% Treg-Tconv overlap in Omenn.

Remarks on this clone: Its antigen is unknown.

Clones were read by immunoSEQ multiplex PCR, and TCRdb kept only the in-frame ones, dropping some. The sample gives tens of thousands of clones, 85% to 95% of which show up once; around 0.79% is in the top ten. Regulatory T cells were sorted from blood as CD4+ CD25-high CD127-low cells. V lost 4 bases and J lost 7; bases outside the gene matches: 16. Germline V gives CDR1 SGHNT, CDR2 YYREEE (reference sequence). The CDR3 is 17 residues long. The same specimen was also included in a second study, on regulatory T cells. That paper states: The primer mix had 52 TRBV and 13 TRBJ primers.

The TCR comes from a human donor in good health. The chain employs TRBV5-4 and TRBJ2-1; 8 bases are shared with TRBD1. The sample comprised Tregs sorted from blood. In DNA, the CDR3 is TGTGCCAGCAGCGGAGTTGGCGGGACAGGAGCTAGAAATGAGCAGTTCTTC. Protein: CASSGVGGTGARNEQFF.